This T cell receptor beta chain was captured in a study of blood T cell repertoires in COVID-19 (dated by TCRdb to 2018 to 2020). Some background on the complete study: Samples covering the acute and convalescent phases of COVID-19 were provided by collaborators in the United States, Italy and Spain. The material from the prospective study consisted of cDNA or gDNA derived from T cells, B-cell-depleted T cells, or PBMCs. Deeply sampled blood TCRbeta repertoires from subjects exposed to, actively infected with, or recovered from COVID-19 were included in the dataset. The repertoires were released in a freely available public database intended as a resource for research on the immune response to SARS-CoV-2. Samples came from the ongoing ImmuneRACE study (first 160 participants) plus 1,254 subjects from 6 global collaborators. The sample metadata nearly always contained a de-identified subject ID, COVID-19 status, age in years and sex. Where available, HLA class I and class II types were obtained from metadata supplied by the sample provider rather than from assay-based typing.

About this clone: It lacks a known antigen. No quality values exist for individual bases; no much larger clone is one base distant.

Another Seattle source contributed samples from volunteer blood donors who had recovered from COVID-19. Whole blood was collected in K2EDTA tubes by collaborating institutions according to the institutions' own protocols. Collaborator samples were shipped for TCRbeta analysis as frozen whole blood, isolated PBMCs, or DNA extracted from either sample type. Here is what the overall study found, with its caveats: How much clinical and demographic metadata was included differed by source and by participant, and the metadata was provided uncurated.

The CDR3 goes from the cysteine to the phenylalanine over 16 residues. Only the CDR3 part of the read is kept: 48 bases, read in frame from the first base. Looking up the germline V gene yields CDR1 SQVTM and CDR2 ANQGSEA. V loses 0 bases at its end and J loses 9 bases; junction bases beyond the gene matches: 13. TCRbeta CDR3 regions were amplified from genomic DNA by means of the immunoSEQ Assay, a bias-controlled multiplex PCR. From the authors' description of their analysis: Within the assay, amplification of reference gene primers was used to estimate how many nucleated cells each sample contained. To quantify the absolute abundance of each unique TCRbeta CDR3 rearrangement, sequence reads were collapsed and filtered. For each sample, productive Simpson clonality was calculated as the square root of Simpson's diversity index across productive rearrangements. TCRdb re-hosts the immuneACCESS table, in-frame sequences only. Its copies lack some clones; in the studies checked, an unresolved V gene accounts for under half of them, and the cause for the rest is not known. That table gives V, J and clone size, and the DNA gave D and trimming. The sample includes 200,000 to 250,000 clones, with approximately 90% observed a single time. Around 12% of the sample belongs to the ten largest clones.

What was sequenced was peripheral blood. The V and J genes are TRBV29-1 and TRBJ2-5; TRBD2 matches 10 bases in the middle. The TCR comes from a woman in her late teens or twenties who had recovered from COVID-19. The CDR3 amino acid sequence is: CSVEDLTSGEGSAQYF. The base sequence is TGCAGCGTTGAAGATTTAACTAGCGGGGAGGGGTCGGCCCAGTACTTC.